The rows below give T cell receptor beta chains drawn from one sample of a study of blood T cell repertoires in COVID-19. Assay: immunoSEQ multiplex PCR; the TCRdb copy retains only in-frame clones and omits some. The data show 150,000 to 200,000 clones, with approximately 73% seen just once and around a sixth held by the top ten. The sample taken for sequencing was PBMCs or T cells enriched from blood (not recorded which). The receptors here all came from a woman in her forties or fifties with acute COVID-19. Both conserved end residues are part of each CDR3. D genes are given only for firm matches. Size values are once, few and many counts, or a class for expanded clones, and some rows have none.

>TRBJ1-2|TRBV7-2|15|TRBD1|-
TGTGCCAGCAGACGTACAGGGGGCGGTTTGGGTGGCTACACCTTC
CASRRTGGGLGGYTF
>TRBJ1-2|TRBV19|13|-|-
TGTGCCAGTACTCCCGCAGGAATCCATGGCTACACCTTC
CASTPAGIHGYTF
>TRBJ1-4|TRBV5-1|14|-|few
TGCGCCAGCAGCTTGGCCGGGGAATATGAAAAACTGTTTTTT
CASSLAGEYEKLFF
>TRBJ1-5|TRBV7-2|16|-|-
TGTGCCAGCAGCACAGTAGGGGGGGCCGGCAATCAGCCCCAGCATTTT
CASSTVGGAGNQPQHF
>TRBJ2-6|TRBV5-1|19|TRBD1|-
TGCGCCAGCAGCTTACAATGGACAGGGGGCGCGGGTGGGGCCAACGTCCTGACTTTC
CASSLQWTGGAGGANVLTF
>TRBJ2-5|TRBV5-6|14|-|-
TGTGCCAGCAGCTCCACGGAGGGAGTAGAGACCCAGTACTTC
CASSSTEGVETQYF
>TRBJ1-1|TRBV3-1/TRBV3-2|17|TRBD1|-
TGTGCCAGCAGCCGAAGCGGACAGGGCAAATGGAACACTGAAGCTTTCTTT
CASSRSGQGKWNTEAFF
>TRBJ2-5|TRBV27|12|-|-
TGTGCCAGCATCGGCAGGGAAGAGACCCAGTACTTC
CASIGREETQYF
>TRBJ2-6|TRBV2|17|-|-
TGTGCCAGCAGTGTCCTTTTCACCGGCTCTGGGGCCAACGTCCTGACTTTC
CASSVLFTGSGANVLTF
>TRBJ2-3|TRBV6-5|15|TRBD1|once
TGTGCCAGCAGTTCCCGGGACAGGGGCCCAGATACGCAGTATTTT
CASSSRDRGPDTQYF
>TRBJ2-3|TRBV4-2|18|TRBD2|-
TGTGCCAGCAGCGCACGTTCGACTAGCGGGGGTTCAACAGATACGCAGTATTTT
CASSARSTSGGSTDTQYF
>TRBJ1-2|TRBV4-2|16|-|-
TGTGCCAGCAGCCAGGACCTGGGGGGTGCTAACTATGGCTACACCTTC
CASSQDLGGANYGYTF
>TRBJ2-1|TRBV18|15|TRBD1|-
TGTGCCAGCTCGCCGACAGGGCTTTCCTACAATGAGCAGTTCTTC
CASSPTGLSYNEQFF
>TRBJ1-5|TRBV5-6|14|-|-
TGTGCCAGCAGCAACTTGCTAGGCGCCCGGCCCCAGCATTTT
CASSNLLGARPQHF
>TRBJ1-1|TRBV27|14|-|-
TGTGCCAGCACCGCAGGGGCGGGGAACACTGAAGCTTTCTTT
CASTAGAGNTEAFF
>TRBJ1-2|TRBV10-2|14|TRBD1|-
TGCGCCAGCAATCCACAACAGGGGAACTATGGCTACACCTTC
CASNPQQGNYGYTF